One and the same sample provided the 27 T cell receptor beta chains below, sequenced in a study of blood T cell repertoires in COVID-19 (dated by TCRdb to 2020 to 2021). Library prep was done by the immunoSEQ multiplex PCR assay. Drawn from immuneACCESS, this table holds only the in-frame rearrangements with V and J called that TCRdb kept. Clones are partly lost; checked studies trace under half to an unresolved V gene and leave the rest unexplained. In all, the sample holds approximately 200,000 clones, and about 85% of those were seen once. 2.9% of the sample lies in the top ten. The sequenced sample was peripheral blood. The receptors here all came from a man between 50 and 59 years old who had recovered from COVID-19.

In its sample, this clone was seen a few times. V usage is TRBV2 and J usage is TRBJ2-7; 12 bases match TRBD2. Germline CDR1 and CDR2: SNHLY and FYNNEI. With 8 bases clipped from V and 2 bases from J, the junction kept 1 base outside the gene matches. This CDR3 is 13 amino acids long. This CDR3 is CASGLAGTYEQYF. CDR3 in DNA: TGTGCCAGCGGACTAGCGGGGACCTACGAGCAGTACTTC.

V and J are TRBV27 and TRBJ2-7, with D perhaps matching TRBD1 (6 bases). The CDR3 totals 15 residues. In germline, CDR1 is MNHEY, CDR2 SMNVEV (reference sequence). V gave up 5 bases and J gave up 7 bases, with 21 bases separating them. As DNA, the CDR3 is TGTGCCAGCAGTACCAAAGTGGACAGCTTACGAGAGCAGTACTTC. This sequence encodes CASSTKVDSLREQYF.

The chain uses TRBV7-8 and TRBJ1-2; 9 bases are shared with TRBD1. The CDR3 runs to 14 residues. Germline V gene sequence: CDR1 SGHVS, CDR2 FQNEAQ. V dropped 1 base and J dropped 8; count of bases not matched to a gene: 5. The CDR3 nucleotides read TGTGCCAGCAGCTTAGTACAGGGACAGGGAGGCTACACCTTC. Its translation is CASSLVQGQGGYTF.

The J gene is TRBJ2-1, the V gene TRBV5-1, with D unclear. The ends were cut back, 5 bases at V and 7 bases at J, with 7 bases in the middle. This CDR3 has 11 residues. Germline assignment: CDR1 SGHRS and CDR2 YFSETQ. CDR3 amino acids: CASSVGNEQFF. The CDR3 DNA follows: TGCGCCAGCAGTGTCGGGAATGAGCAGTTCTTC.

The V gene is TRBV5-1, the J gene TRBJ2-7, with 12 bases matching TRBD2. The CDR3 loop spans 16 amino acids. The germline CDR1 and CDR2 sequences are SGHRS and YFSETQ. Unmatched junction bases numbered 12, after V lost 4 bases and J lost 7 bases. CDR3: CASSPAARLAGVEQYF. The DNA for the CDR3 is TGCGCCAGCAGCCCTGCTGCGCGACTAGCGGGAGTTGAGCAGTACTTC.

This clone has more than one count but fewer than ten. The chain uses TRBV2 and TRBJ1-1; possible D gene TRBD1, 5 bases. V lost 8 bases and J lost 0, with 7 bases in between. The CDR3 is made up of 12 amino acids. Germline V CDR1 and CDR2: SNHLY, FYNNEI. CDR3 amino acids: CASFRVNTEAFF. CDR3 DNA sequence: TGTGCCAGCTTCAGGGTGAACACTGAAGCTTTCTTT.

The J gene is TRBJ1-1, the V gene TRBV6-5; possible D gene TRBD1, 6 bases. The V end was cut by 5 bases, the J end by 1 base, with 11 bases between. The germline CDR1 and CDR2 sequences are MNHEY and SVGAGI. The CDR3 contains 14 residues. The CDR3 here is CASSPRGGNTEAFF. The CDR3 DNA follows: TGTGCCAGCAGTCCTAGAGGGGGGAACACTGAAGCTTTCTTT.

The CDR3 DNA sequence: TGCGCCAGCAGCTATGCTAGCGGGAGGAACACCGGGGAGCTGTTTTTT. Translating it yields CASSYASGRNTGELFF. V gene TRBV5-1 combines with J gene TRBJ2-2; 10 nucleotides match TRBD2. The CDR3 length is 16 residues. Germline V lookup: CDR1 SGHRS, CDR2 YFSETQ. Germline trimming cut 3 bases from V and 1 base from J; bases unmatched to any gene: 3.

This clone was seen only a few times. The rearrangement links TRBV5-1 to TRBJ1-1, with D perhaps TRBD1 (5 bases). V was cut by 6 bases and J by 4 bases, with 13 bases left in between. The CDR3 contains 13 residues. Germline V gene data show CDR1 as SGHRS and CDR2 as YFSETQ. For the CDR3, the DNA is TGCGCCAGCAAAGGGGTCCAGGGCACTGAAGCTTTCTTT. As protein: CASKGVQGTEAFF.

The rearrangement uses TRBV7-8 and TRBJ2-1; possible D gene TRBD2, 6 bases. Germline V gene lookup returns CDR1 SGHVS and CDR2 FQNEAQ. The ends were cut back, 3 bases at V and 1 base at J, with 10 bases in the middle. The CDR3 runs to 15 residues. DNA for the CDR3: TGTGCCAGCAGCTTTCGGGAGAGATCCTACAATGAGCAGTTCTTC. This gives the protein CASSFRERSYNEQFF.

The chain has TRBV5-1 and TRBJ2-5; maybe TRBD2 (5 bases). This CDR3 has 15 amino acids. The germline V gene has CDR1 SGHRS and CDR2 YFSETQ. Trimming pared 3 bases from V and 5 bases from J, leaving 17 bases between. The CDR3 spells CASSSTGNSGETQYF. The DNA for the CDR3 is TGCGCCAGCAGCTCAACCGGGAACTCCGGGGAGACCCAGTACTTC.

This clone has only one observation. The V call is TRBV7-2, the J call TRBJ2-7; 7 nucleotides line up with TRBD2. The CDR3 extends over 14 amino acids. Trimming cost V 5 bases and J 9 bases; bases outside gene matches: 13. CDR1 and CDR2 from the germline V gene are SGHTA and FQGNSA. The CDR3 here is CASSRGASGLGQYF. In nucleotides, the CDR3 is TGTGCCAGCAGCAGAGGGGCTAGCGGATTAGGGCAGTACTTC.

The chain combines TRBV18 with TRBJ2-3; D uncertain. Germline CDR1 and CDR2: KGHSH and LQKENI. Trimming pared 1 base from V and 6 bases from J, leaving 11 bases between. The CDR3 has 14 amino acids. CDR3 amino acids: CASSPLPTTDTQYF. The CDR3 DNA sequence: TGTGCCAGCTCACCACTTCCAACAACCGATACGCAGTATTTT.

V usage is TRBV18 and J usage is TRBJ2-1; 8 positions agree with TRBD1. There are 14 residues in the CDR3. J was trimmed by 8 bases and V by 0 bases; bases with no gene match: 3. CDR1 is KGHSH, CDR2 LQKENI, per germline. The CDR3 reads CASSPPGTGYEQFF. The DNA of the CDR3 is TGTGCCAGCTCACCACCGGGGACAGGTTATGAGCAGTTCTTC.

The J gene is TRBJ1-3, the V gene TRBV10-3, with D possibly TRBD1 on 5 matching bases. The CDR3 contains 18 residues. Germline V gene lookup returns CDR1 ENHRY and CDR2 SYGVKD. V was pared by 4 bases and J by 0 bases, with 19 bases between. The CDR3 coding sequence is TGTGCCATCAGTGTCCTCGCCGGGACTGCCAGCTCTGGAAACACCATATATTTT. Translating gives CAISVLAGTASSGNTIYF.

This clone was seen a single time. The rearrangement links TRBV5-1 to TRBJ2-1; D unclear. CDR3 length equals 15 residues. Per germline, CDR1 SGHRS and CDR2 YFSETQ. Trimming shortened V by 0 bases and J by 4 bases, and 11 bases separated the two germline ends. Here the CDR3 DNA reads TGCGCCAGCAGCTTGGGGCCCGAGGCTTACAATGAGCAGTTCTTC. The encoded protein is CASSLGPEAYNEQFF.

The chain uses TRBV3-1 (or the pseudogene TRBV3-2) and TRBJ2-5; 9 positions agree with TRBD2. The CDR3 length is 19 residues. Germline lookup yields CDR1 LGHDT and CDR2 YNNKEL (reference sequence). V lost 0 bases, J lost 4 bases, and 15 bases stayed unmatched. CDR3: CASSQDSWEGGRAGETQYF. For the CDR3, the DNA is TGTGCCAGCAGCCAAGATTCTTGGGAAGGCGGGAGGGCCGGAGAGACCCAGTACTTC.

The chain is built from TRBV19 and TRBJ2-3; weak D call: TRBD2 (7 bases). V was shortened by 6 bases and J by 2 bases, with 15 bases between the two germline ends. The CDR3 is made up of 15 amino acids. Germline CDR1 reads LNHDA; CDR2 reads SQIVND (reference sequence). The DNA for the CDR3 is TGTGCCAGTAGACTTCAAGGGGGGGACACAGATACGCAGTATTTT. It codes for CASRLQGGDTDTQYF. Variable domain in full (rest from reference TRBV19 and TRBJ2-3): DGGITQSPKYLFRKEGQNVTLSCEQNLNHDAMYWYRQDPGQGLRLIYYSQIVNDFQKGDIAEGYSVSREKKESFPLTVTSAQKNPTAFYLCASRLQGGDTDTQYFGPGTRLTVL.

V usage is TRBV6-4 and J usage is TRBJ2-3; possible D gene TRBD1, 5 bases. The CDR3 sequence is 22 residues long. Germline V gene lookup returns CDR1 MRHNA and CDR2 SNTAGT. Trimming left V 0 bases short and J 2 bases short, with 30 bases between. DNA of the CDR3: TGTGCCAGCAGTGACTCGACCGGTCGGGCCCAGCCTGTAAAGGGGCACACAGATACGCAGTATTTT. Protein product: CASSDSTGRAQPVKGHTDTQYF.

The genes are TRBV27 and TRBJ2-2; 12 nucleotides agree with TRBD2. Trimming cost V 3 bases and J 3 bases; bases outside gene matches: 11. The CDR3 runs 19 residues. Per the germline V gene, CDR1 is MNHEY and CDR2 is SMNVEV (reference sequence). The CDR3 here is CASSLAGLAGGKHTGELFF. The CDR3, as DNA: TGTGCCAGCAGTTTGGCGGGGCTAGCGGGAGGGAAGCACACCGGGGAGCTGTTTTTT.

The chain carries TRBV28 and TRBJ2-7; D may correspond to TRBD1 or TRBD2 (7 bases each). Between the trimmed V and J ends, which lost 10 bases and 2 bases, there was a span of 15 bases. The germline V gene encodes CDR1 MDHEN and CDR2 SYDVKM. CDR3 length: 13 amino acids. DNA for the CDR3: TGTGCCACCAGCGGGACAGCTACCTACGAGCAGTACTTC. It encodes CATSGTATYEQYF. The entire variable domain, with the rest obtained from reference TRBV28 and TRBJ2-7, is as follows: DVKVTQSSRYLVKRTGEKVFLECVQDMDHENMFWYRQDPGLGLRLIYFSYDVKMKEKGDIPEGYSVSREKKERFSLILESASTNQTSMYLCATSGTATYEQYFGPGTRLTVT.

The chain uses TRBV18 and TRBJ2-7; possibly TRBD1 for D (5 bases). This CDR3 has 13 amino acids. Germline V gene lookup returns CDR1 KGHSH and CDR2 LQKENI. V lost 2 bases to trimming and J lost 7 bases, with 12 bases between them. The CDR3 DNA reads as TGTGCCAGCTCACCAAGCAGGGCCGGAGAGCAGTACTTC. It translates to CASSPSRAGEQYF.

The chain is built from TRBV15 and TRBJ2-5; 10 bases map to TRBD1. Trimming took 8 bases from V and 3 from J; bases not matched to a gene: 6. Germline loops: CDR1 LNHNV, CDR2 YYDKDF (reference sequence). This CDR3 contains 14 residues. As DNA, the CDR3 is TGTGCCACCCAGACAGGGGGCCGGGAAGAGACCCAGTACTTC. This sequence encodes CATQTGGREETQYF.

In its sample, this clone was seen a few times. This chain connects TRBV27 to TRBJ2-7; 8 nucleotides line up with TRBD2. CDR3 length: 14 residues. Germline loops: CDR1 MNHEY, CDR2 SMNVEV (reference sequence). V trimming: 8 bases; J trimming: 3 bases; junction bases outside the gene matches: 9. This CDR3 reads CASSPAGVIYEQYF. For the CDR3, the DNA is TGTGCCAGCTCCCCAGCGGGAGTTATCTACGAGCAGTACTTC.

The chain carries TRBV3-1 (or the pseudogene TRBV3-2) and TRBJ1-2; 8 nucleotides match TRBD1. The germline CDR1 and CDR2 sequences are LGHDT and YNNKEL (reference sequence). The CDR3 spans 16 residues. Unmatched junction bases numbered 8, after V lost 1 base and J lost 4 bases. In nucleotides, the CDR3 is TGTGCCAGCAGCCAAGGATTTGCAGGGGGCGTCTATGGCTACACCTTC. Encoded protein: CASSQGFAGGVYGYTF.

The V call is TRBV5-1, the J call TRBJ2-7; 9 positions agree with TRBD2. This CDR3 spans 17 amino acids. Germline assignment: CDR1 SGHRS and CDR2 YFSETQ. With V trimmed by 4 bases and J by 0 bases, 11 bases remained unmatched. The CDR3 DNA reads TGCGCCAGCAGCCCTCTTGGGGCGGGACTAGCCTCCTACGAGCAGTACTTC. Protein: CASSPLGAGLASYEQYF. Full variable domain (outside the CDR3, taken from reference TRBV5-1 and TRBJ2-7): KAGVTQTPRYLIKTRGQQVTLSCSPISGHRSVSWYQQTPGQGLQFLFEYFSETQRNKGNFPGRFSGRQFSNSRSEMNVSTLELGDSALYLCASSPLGAGLASYEQYFGPGTRLTVT.

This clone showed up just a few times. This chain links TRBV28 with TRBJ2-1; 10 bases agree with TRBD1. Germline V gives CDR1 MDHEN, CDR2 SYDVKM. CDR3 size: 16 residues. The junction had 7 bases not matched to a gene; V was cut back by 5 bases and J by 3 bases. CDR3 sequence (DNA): TGTGCCAGCAGTCCCCCGGGGACAGGGGTCTACAATGAGCAGTTCTTC. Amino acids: CASSPPGTGVYNEQFF.